This TCR beta chain was profiled in a study of blood T cell repertoires in COVID-19 (TCRdb year 2020). Study-level background: The collaborator samples originated in the United States, Italy and Spain and spanned the acute and convalescent phases of COVID-19. The repertoires were released in a freely available public database meant as a resource for research on the immune response to SARS-CoV-2. Deeply sampled blood TCRbeta repertoires from subjects exposed to, actively infected with, or recovered from COVID-19 were included in the dataset. The sample metadata nearly always contained a de-identified subject ID, COVID-19 status, age in years and sex. The prospective study material was composed of cDNA or gDNA derived from T cells, B-cell-depleted T cells, or PBMCs. Where available, HLA class I and class II types were obtained from metadata supplied by the sample provider rather than from assay-based typing. The samples were drawn from two sources: the first 160 participants of the ongoing ImmuneRACE study, and 1,000 to 1,500 subjects contributed by 6 global collaborators.

One collaborating source in Seattle enrolled patients during active infection and followed them longitudinally through the course of disease. Whole blood was collected in K2EDTA tubes by collaborating institutions according to the institutions' own protocols. For TCRbeta analysis, collaborator samples were shipped as frozen whole blood, as isolated PBMCs, or as DNA extracted from either sample type. As encoded in the germline V gene (reference sequence), CDR1 is LNHNV while CDR2 is YYDKDF. Its CDR3 holds 13 amino acids, cysteine through phenylalanine. The only DNA kept is the CDR3, 39 bases in frame from the first base. The trim is 0 bases for V and 6 bases for J, with a gap of 6 bases between the germline ends. On this clone: The antigen it binds to is not known. The sample holds no much larger clone one base away, and base qualities are not on file.

General findings and caveats noted by the study authors: The quantity of clinical and demographic metadata differed by source and by participant and was supplied without curation.

TCRbeta CDR3 regions were amplified from genomic DNA by means of the immunoSEQ Assay, a bias-controlled multiplex PCR. On the study's bioinformatics: The number of nucleated cells in each sample was estimated from the amplification of reference gene primers within the assay. Sequence reads were collapsed and filtered to measure the absolute abundance of every unique TCRbeta CDR3 rearrangement. Productive Simpson clonality was computed per sample as the square root of Simpson's diversity index over productive rearrangements. TCRdb mirrors the immuneACCESS table, restricted to in-frame sequences. Some clones are absent from its copies; in checked studies, under half trace to an unresolved V gene, and the reason for the others is unknown. V, J and clone size derive from that table, while D and trimming were established from the DNA sequence. The sample table lists 230,000 or so clones, around 89% of them with a count of one. 2.1% of the sample rests with the top ten.

The sequenced sample was peripheral blood. The origin of this receptor is a woman aged 60-70 years with COVID-19, enrolled during active disease. The rearranged chain carries TRBV15 and TRBJ1-5; the D gene lacks a confident call. Read as DNA, the sequence is TGTGCCACCAGCAGAGATCGAGGTCAGCCCCAGCATTTT. Its protein is CATSRDRGQPQHF.